The entry below gives a single TCR beta chain sequence along with its context. Its antigen is as yet unknown. V was shortened by 5 bases and J by 11 bases, with 19 bases between the two germline ends. The CDR3 runs to 14 residues. Per germline, CDR1 MNHNY and CDR2 SVGAGI (reference sequence). The data stem from a study of T cell responses to AZD1222 COVID-19 vaccine. Study observations and caveats: Repertoires were obtained solely post-peak T cell response. Epitopes outside B.1.351 and B.1.1.7 mutated regions reportedly drew nearly half of spike TCRs. Seropositive at baseline were only six AZD1222 recipients. Receipt of two AZD1222 doses was followed by a rise in Spike-specific TCR breadth and depth.

Some clones are missing from TCRdb's copy, which holds only in-frame ones; the method was immunoSEQ multiplex PCR. The sample carries some 130,000 clones, 80% to 90% recorded once. The sequenced sample was peripheral blood, obtained on day 0 of AZD1222 vaccination. The clonotype was recovered from an adult in good health. The rearrangement joins TRBV6-6 to TRBJ1-5; no reliable D call. CDR3 region: CASSNPRTANAQHF. DNA for the CDR3: TGTGCCAGCAGTAACCCCCGGACCGCTAATGCCCAGCATTTT.